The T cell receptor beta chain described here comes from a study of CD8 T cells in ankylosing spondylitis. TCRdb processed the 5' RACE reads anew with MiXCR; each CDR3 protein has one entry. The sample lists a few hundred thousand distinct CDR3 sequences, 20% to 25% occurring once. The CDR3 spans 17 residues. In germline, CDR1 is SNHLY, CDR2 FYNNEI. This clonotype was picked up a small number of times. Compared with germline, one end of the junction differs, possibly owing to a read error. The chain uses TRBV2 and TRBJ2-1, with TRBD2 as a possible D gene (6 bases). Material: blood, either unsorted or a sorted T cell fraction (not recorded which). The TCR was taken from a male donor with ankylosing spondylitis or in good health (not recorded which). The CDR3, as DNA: TGTGCCAGCAGCGAAGGAACCACCCCGGCCCGGGGGAATGAGCAGTTCTTC. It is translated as CASSEGTTPARGNEQFF.